This T cell receptor beta chain was identified in a study of identifying expanded T cells in peripheral blood. During the collection period, no donor immune events like infections were recorded. The data were produced by immunoSEQ multiplex PCR, yet TCRdb's version contains in-frame clones alone and is incomplete. Of roughly 96,000 clones listed, roughly 87% are singletons. There are 14 residues in the CDR3. The V end lost 0 bases, the J end lost 7 bases, and 12 bases lay between the germline ends. The germline CDR1 and CDR2 sequences are KGHSH and LQKENI. This TCR was recovered from a person aged 18 to 70 in good health. Sequencing was done on a sample of blood. This chain connects TRBV18 to TRBJ1-2; tentative D call: TRBD1 (6 bases). In DNA form, the CDR3 reads TGTGCCAGCTCACCACCGGGGGGCGGAAGTGGCTACACCTTC. Amino acid sequence: CASSPPGGGSGYTF.